A single sample gave rise to the 31 T cell receptor beta chains below, sequenced in a study of siplizumab effects on memory and regulatory T cells. Profiling relied on immunoSEQ multiplex PCR, and the TCRdb table lists in-frame clones only, not all of them. This table has roughly 60,000 clones, approximately 95% appearing once. The sequencing sample was made of CD8+ T cells sorted from blood. These receptor sequences come from a human donor in good health.

The V and J genes are TRBV4-2 and TRBJ2-1; weak D call: TRBD2 (6 bases). V gave up 1 base and J gave up 0 bases, with 10 bases separating them. CDR3 size: 16 residues. The germline gives CDR1 LGHNA, CDR2 YNFKEQ. The CDR3 loop is CASSQGDLSSYNEQFF. The CDR3 DNA sequence: TGTGCCAGCAGCCAAGGGGACTTAAGCTCCTACAATGAGCAGTTCTTC.

In nucleotides, the CDR3 is TGTGCCAGCAGCTTGGAGGCTAGCTCCCCCCCAGATACGCAGTATTTT. Its translation is CASSLEASSPPDTQYF. The chain recombines TRBV5-4 with TRBJ2-3, with a tentative D call TRBD2 (5 bases). This CDR3 spans 16 amino acids. The germline gives CDR1 SGHNT, CDR2 YYREEE (reference sequence). The ends were cut back, 0 bases at V and 4 bases at J, with 15 bases in the middle.

The chain employs TRBV7-9 and TRBJ2-2, with 9 bases that match TRBD2. This CDR3 region has 16 residues. V shed 4 bases, J shed 10 bases, and the junction held 13 bases outside the gene matches. CDR1 is SEHNR, CDR2 FQNEAQ, per germline (reference sequence). In DNA form, the CDR3 reads TGTGCCAGCAGCTCCATCTCGACTAGCGGAGAAGAGGAGCTGTTTTTT. As protein: CASSSISTSGEEELFF.

The chain links TRBV30 to TRBJ2-1; 9 nucleotides line up with TRBD2. The CDR3 is made up of 14 amino acids. Losses at the gene ends were 5 bases for V and 7 bases for J; bases not matched to a gene: 9. Germline V gene lookup returns CDR1 GTSNPN and CDR2 SVGIG (reference sequence). In DNA, the CDR3 is TGTGCCTGGGAATGGCGGGAGGGAGGGAATGAGCAGTTCTTC. Encoded protein: CAWEWREGGNEQFF.

The chain carries TRBV18 and TRBJ2-7, with D hard to call. Trimming removed 0 bases from V and 8 bases from J, with 11 bases in between. The length of the CDR3 is 13 residues. The germline V gene encodes CDR1 KGHSH and CDR2 LQKENI. CDR3 sequence reads: CASSPPVPEKQYF. In DNA, the CDR3 is TGTGCCAGCTCACCACCGGTCCCGGAGAAGCAGTACTTC. Variable domain in full (rest from reference TRBV18 and TRBJ2-7): NAGVMQNPRHLVRRRGQEARLRCSPMKGHSHVYWYRQLPEEGLKFMVYLQKENIIDESGMPKERFSAEFPKEGPSILRIQQVVRGDSAAYFCASSPPVPEKQYFGPGTRLTVT.

The chain joins TRBV11-3 to TRBJ2-5; D is possibly TRBD2 (6 bases). The V and J ends lost 5 bases and 5 bases respectively, with 15 bases between them. This CDR3 has 14 amino acids. CDR1 is SGHNT, CDR2 YENEEA, per germline. CDR3 sequence (DNA): TGTGCCAGCAGCCCCCGTCGGGCGGGGGAGACCCAGTACTTC. Translation: CASSPRRAGETQYF.

This rearrangement joins TRBV9 to TRBJ2-4; the D gene is possibly TRBD2 (5 bases). The germline V and J ends were trimmed by 3 bases and 0 bases, with 7 bases remaining between them. The CDR3 is 14 residues long. Looked up from germline, CDR1 is SGDLS and CDR2 is YYNGEE. This chain's CDR3 is CASSAAVAKNIQYF. The CDR3 bases are TGTGCCAGCAGCGCAGCGGTAGCCAAAAACATTCAGTACTTC.

This rearrangement joins TRBV6-6 to TRBJ1-4; D gene unclear. The CDR3 is 11 residues long. Germline loops: CDR1 MNHNY, CDR2 SVGAGI (reference sequence). V was pared by 5 bases and J by 7 bases, with 5 bases between. As DNA, the CDR3 is TGTGCCAGCAGTATGGGTGAAAAACTGTTTTTT. It specifies CASSMGEKLFF.

This chain uses TRBV28 with TRBJ2-5; 12 bases are a match to TRBD1. The CDR3 consists of 15 residues. From germline, CDR1 is MDHEN and CDR2 SYDVKM. V lost 4 bases to trimming and J lost 5 bases; unmatched junction nucleotides: 5. CDR3 sequence reads: CASSWGTGGAETQYF. CDR3 bases: TGTGCCAGCAGTTGGGGGACAGGGGGCGCGGAGACCCAGTACTTC.

The chain's CDR3 is CSVEGLAGLPSYEQYF. CDR3 coding DNA: TGCAGCGTTGAAGGGTTAGCGGGACTTCCCTCCTACGAGCAGTACTTC. This rearrangement joins TRBV29-1 to TRBJ2-7; 8 bases map to TRBD2. Trimming cost V 1 base and J 0 bases; bases outside gene matches: 8. The CDR3 sequence is 16 residues long. CDR1 and CDR2 (germline): SQVTM, ANQGSEA.

The rearrangement joins TRBV19 to TRBJ1-4, with D possibly TRBD1 on 5 matching bases. V was pared by 5 bases and J by 0 bases, with 16 bases between. The CDR3 sequence is 17 residues long. Germline lookup yields CDR1 LNHDA and CDR2 SQIVND (reference sequence). The CDR3 region is CASSEFRTSATNEKLFF. The CDR3, as DNA: TGTGCCAGTAGTGAATTCAGGACAAGCGCAACTAATGAAAAACTGTTTTTT.

This sequence joins TRBV5-4 and TRBJ2-3; 8 bases align to TRBD2. CDR1 and CDR2 (germline): SGHNT, YYREEE (reference sequence). V was clipped by 4 bases and J by 3 bases; unmatched bases: 4. The CDR3 spans 14 residues. The CDR3 nucleotides read TGTGCCAGCAGCCCGGGGGGGATGACAGATACGCAGTATTTT. Its translation is CASSPGGMTDTQYF.

This chain connects TRBV30 to TRBJ1-3; no reliable D call. This CDR3 is 20 amino acids long. V dropped 0 bases and J dropped 0 bases, with 24 bases sitting between them. Germline V lookup: CDR1 GTSNPN, CDR2 SVGIG (reference sequence). The CDR3 here is CAWSVSLGGPLPLSGNTIYF. The CDR3 DNA reads as TGTGCCTGGAGTGTAAGTCTAGGAGGGCCTCTGCCCCTCTCTGGAAACACCATATATTTT.

The rearrangement joins TRBV6-4 to TRBJ2-2; D not resolved. This CDR3 comprises 13 residues. V was shortened by 7 bases and J by 5 bases, with 11 bases between the two germline ends. The germline V gene has CDR1 MRHNA and CDR2 SNTAGT. CDR3 residues: CASKEAVTGELFF. For the CDR3, the DNA is TGTGCCAGCAAAGAGGCCGTGACCGGGGAGCTGTTTTTT.

The chain links TRBV30 to TRBJ2-5; D possibly corresponds to TRBD1 (7 bases). Trimming left V 0 bases short and J 4 bases short, with 12 bases between. The CDR3 runs 14 residues. The germline V gene has CDR1 GTSNPN and CDR2 SVGIG (reference sequence). CDR3 loop: CAWSVIQGGETQYF. CDR3 in DNA: TGTGCCTGGAGTGTAATCCAGGGGGGAGAGACCCAGTACTTC.

This chain joins TRBV4-2 and TRBJ1-1, with 8 positions matching TRBD1. Germline V gene lookup returns CDR1 LGHNA and CDR2 YNFKEQ. This CDR3 contains 16 residues. V shed 1 base, J shed 4 bases, and the junction held 8 bases outside the gene matches. The CDR3 loop reads CASSQAGQGAGTEAFF. The CDR3 DNA reads TGTGCCAGCAGCCAAGCTGGGCAGGGGGCAGGCACTGAAGCTTTCTTT.

The rearrangement uses TRBV11-2 and TRBJ2-7, with a weak D call TRBD2 (8 bases). Germline V gives CDR1 SGHAT, CDR2 FQNNGV. CDR3 size: 18 residues. V was clipped by 4 bases and J by 5 bases, with 27 bases between them. The CDR3 coding sequence is TGTGCCAGCAGCTCCATGACAGGGTTGAGCGGGAGAATGAACGAGCAGTACTTC. Protein product: CASSSMTGLSGRMNEQYF.

The chain is built from TRBV27 and TRBJ2-7; D tentatively reads TRBD1 or TRBD2 (5 bases each). Trimming pared 4 bases from V and 7 bases from J, leaving 14 bases between. In germline, CDR1 is MNHEY, CDR2 SMNVEV (reference sequence). This CDR3 comprises 13 residues. CDR3 amino acids: CASSWGSLGEQYF. CDR3 DNA: TGTGCCAGCAGTTGGGGGTCTCTCGGGGAGCAGTACTTC.

The V call is TRBV5-6, the J call TRBJ2-7; D is undetermined. Germline V lookup: CDR1 SGHDT, CDR2 YYEEEE. The ends were cut back, 4 bases at V and 3 bases at J, with 8 bases in the middle. This CDR3 has 12 amino acids. CDR3 coding DNA: TGTGCCAGCAGCATAATGAACTACGAGCAGTACTTC. Translation: CASSIMNYEQYF.

This chain uses TRBV15 with TRBJ2-2, with 13 bases that match TRBD2. The CDR3 totals 15 residues. Germline V CDR1 and CDR2: LNHNV, YYDKDF (reference sequence). Losses at the gene ends were 8 bases for V and 5 bases for J; bases not matched to a gene: 5. This chain's CDR3 is CATYGTSGMTGELFF. The CDR3, as DNA: TGTGCCACCTATGGGACTAGCGGGATGACCGGGGAGCTGTTTTTT.

Concerning this clone itself: The junction and the germline gene differ at one end; a read error may be behind it. V and J are TRBV7-7 and TRBJ2-7; 9 nucleotides line up with TRBD1. The CDR3 is 14 residues long. The germline V gene encodes CDR1 SSHAT and CDR2 FNYEAQ (reference sequence). The CDR3 is CASSLDRGAYEQYF. In DNA form, the CDR3 reads TGTGCTAGCAGCCTCGACAGGGGGGCCTACGAGCAGTACTTC.

The J gene is TRBJ2-3, the V gene TRBV27, with 11 nucleotides matching TRBD2. CDR3 length: 17 amino acids. Germline loops: CDR1 MNHEY, CDR2 SMNVEV (reference sequence). V was pared by 6 bases and J by 4 bases, with 12 bases of the junction left unmatched. The CDR3 nucleotides are TGTGCCAGCAGAACCGGGACTAGCGGCCTAGGCCCAGATACGCAGTATTTT. Encoded protein: CASRTGTSGLGPDTQYF.

This chain links TRBV4-2 with TRBJ2-2; D is ambiguous. CDR3 length: 15 amino acids. With 0 bases removed from V and 4 bases from J, the gap between germline ends came to 9 bases. CDR1 and CDR2 (germline): LGHNA, YNFKEQ. DNA of the CDR3: TGTGCCAGCAGCCAAGATCGCCCCAGCACCGGGGAGCTGTTTTTT. Translation: CASSQDRPSTGELFF.

The V and J genes are TRBV12-5 and TRBJ2-7, with TRBD2 as a possible D gene (6 bases). There are 18 residues in the CDR3. Trimming removed 0 bases from V and 2 bases from J, with 20 bases in between. Germline CDR1 is LGHNT and CDR2 is FRNRAP. The CDR3 reads CASGLVRRGREIPYEQYF. For the CDR3, the DNA is TGTGCTAGTGGTTTGGTACGGCGGGGACGGGAGATTCCCTACGAGCAGTACTTC.

V and J are TRBV29-1 and TRBJ2-6, with D possibly matching TRBD2 (7 bases). In germline, CDR1 is SQVTM, CDR2 ANQGSEA. The CDR3 consists of 16 residues. Trimming removed 6 bases from V and 2 bases from J, with 17 bases in between. This CDR3 is CSVQGGAEAGANVLTF. The CDR3 DNA follows: TGCAGCGTCCAAGGGGGGGCGGAGGCTGGGGCCAACGTCCTGACTTTC.

The rearrangement links TRBV28 to TRBJ1-5; possible D gene TRBD1, 5 bases. V gave up 2 bases and J gave up 6 bases, with 11 bases separating them. The CDR3 has 14 residues. The germline V gene has CDR1 MDHEN and CDR2 SYDVKM. CDR3 nucleotides: TGTGCCAGCAGTTTAAGGGGACCCCTTCAGCCCCAGCATTTT. Translating it yields CASSLRGPLQPQHF.

This chain links TRBV28 with TRBJ1-1; unclear D gene. Germline V gene lookup returns CDR1 MDHEN and CDR2 SYDVKM. CDR3 length: 14 residues. V was trimmed by 7 bases and J by 4 bases, leaving 16 bases between them. The CDR3 sequence is CASTVGGVGTEAFF. CDR3 bases: TGTGCCAGCACCGTTGGCGGGGTAGGCACTGAAGCTTTCTTT.

The rearrangement uses TRBV7-3 and TRBJ2-1, with 9 nucleotides matching TRBD2. V was pared by 2 bases and J by 4 bases, with 3 bases of the junction left unmatched. Germline V gene lookup returns CDR1 SGHTA and CDR2 FQGTGA. The CDR3 is made up of 15 amino acids. CDR3 DNA: TGTGCCAGCAGCTTAGCGGGAGGGCTTTACAATGAGCAGTTCTTC. Its translation is CASSLAGGLYNEQFF.

V gene TRBV20-1 combines with J gene TRBJ2-4; 7 bases fit TRBD1. CDR1 is DFQATT, CDR2 SNEGSKA, per germline (reference sequence). The CDR3 loop spans 11 amino acids. J was trimmed by 7 bases and V by 3 bases; bases with no gene match: 0. The CDR3 nucleotides are TGCAGTGCTAGGACAGGGAACATTCAGTACTTC. Protein product: CSARTGNIQYF.

J is TRBJ2-1 and V is TRBV2; possibly TRBD1 or TRBD2 for D (5 bases each). This CDR3 comprises 16 residues. Trimming left V 7 bases short and J 6 bases short, with 22 bases between. Germline values: CDR1 SNHLY, CDR2 FYNNEI. CDR3 in amino acids: CASTYPGRGVGNEQFF. The DNA of the CDR3 is TGTGCCAGCACCTACCCGGGAAGGGGAGTCGGCAATGAGCAGTTCTTC.

J is TRBJ2-3 and V is TRBV15; the match to TRBD2 covers 10 bases. The junction had 4 bases not matched to a gene; V was cut back by 8 bases and J by 2 bases. Germline lookup yields CDR1 LNHNV and CDR2 YYDKDF (reference sequence). This CDR3 comprises 14 residues. The CDR3 region is CATGLAEYTDTQYF. The DNA for the CDR3 is TGTGCCACCGGACTAGCGGAGTACACAGATACGCAGTATTTT.